This T cell receptor beta chain is from a study of lymphopenia after photon versus proton radiotherapy. Study findings and constraints: Oligoclonal CD8+ Temra expansion after nadir drove photon patients' diversity drop. In patients who died, overall survival fell as post-nadir TCR diversity dropped more.

Assay: immunoSEQ multiplex PCR; the TCRdb copy retains only in-frame clones and omits some. The repertoire holds about 12,000 clones, with around 92% as singletons. This clone was recorded a few times. Its antigen remains unidentified. The germline V and J ends were trimmed by 5 bases and 6 bases, with 17 bases remaining between them. Per germline, CDR1 SEHNR and CDR2 FQNEAQ (reference sequence). The CDR3 contains 14 residues. The sequenced sample was peripheral blood, obtained from a patient treated with proton-based radiotherapy. The V gene is TRBV7-9, the J gene TRBJ2-7; maybe TRBD1 (6 bases). The TCR comes from a man aged 60 to 69 with pancreatic cancer. In DNA, the CDR3 is TGTGCCAGCAGCCCTAGTCGAGGCAGGGGCGAGCAGTACTTC. This sequence encodes CASSPSRGRGEQYF.